The 17 T cell receptor beta chains presented below share a single source sample, sequenced in a study of identical twins. From the 5' RACE reads, TCRdb called clonotypes with MiXCR, one entry per CDR3 protein. Of 450,000 or so distinct CDR3 sequences detected, roughly an eighth appear once; the ten largest clones hold 0.98%. These data were also reused for a study on yellow fever vaccine responses in identical twins.

The sample consisted of CD4+ T cells sorted from blood. The receptor source for this set is a woman under 30 in good health.

The chain couples TRBV12-3 or TRBV12-4 to TRBJ2-2; D is possibly TRBD1 (6 bases). The V end was cut by 6 bases, the J end by 1 base, with 12 bases between. This CDR3 comprises 15 residues. The CDR3 DNA reads as TGTGCCAGCAGAGCTCCGGGACAGAACACCGGGGAGCTGTTTTTT. Translation gives CASRAPGQNTGELFF.

The gene calls are TRBV9 and TRBJ2-1; TRBD2 aligns across 13 bases. Germline V lookup: CDR1 SGDLS, CDR2 YYNGEE. The CDR3 contains 19 residues. With V trimmed by 0 bases and J by 1 base, 7 bases remained unmatched. The CDR3 DNA is TGTGCCAGCAGCGTAGCTGGAGGACTAGCGGGGGTTTCCTACAATGAGCAGTTCTTC. It translates to CASSVAGGLAGVSYNEQFF.

This chain connects TRBV28 to TRBJ1-4; D unclear. V was trimmed by 2 bases and J by 8 bases, leaving 6 bases between them. The CDR3 contains 12 residues. CDR1 MDHEN and CDR2 SYDVKM come from the germline V gene. The CDR3, as DNA: TGTGCCAGCAGTTTACGGAGGGAAAAACTGTTTTTT. It encodes CASSLRREKLFF.

This clonotype was found many times. This sequence joins TRBV5-1 and TRBJ2-1; possibly TRBD2 for D (6 bases). Between the trimmed V and J ends, which lost 7 bases and 7 bases, there was a span of 15 bases. The CDR3 spans 13 residues. Germline CDR1 and CDR2: SGHRS and YFSETQ. In DNA, the CDR3 is TGCGCCAGCCGGGCGGGACGGGGGAATGAGCAGTTCTTC. This translates into CASRAGRGNEQFF.

This rearrangement joins TRBV20-1 to TRBJ1-6; 7 nucleotides line up with TRBD1. The J segment lost 0 bases and the V segment lost 0 bases, leaving 14 bases of the junction unmatched. The CDR3 sequence is 20 residues long. The V gene's germline CDR1 is DFQATT and CDR2 SNEGSKA (reference sequence). The CDR3 nucleotides are TGCAGTGCTAGAGATCTGACCCGGGGACAGTCAAGCTCCTATAATTCACCCCTCCACTTT. Translation: CSARDLTRGQSSSYNSPLHF.

This chain joins TRBV27 and TRBJ1-2; 7 bases match TRBD1. Per the germline V gene, CDR1 is MNHEY and CDR2 is SMNVEV (reference sequence). CDR3 length: 14 amino acids. V trimming: 6 bases; J trimming: 7 bases; junction bases outside the gene matches: 11. The CDR3 DNA sequence: TGTGCCAGCAGCCGACTAGGGGGCGAAGGTGGCTACACCTTC. Translation gives CASSRLGGEGGYTF.

This chain connects TRBV18 to TRBJ2-5; D gene unclear. Per the germline V gene, CDR1 is KGHSH and CDR2 is LQKENI. Trimming pared 3 bases from V and 2 bases from J, leaving 13 bases between. CDR3 length equals 15 residues. The CDR3 reads CASSPLNQVQETQYF. DNA for the CDR3: TGTGCCAGCTCACCCCTGAATCAGGTTCAAGAGACCCAGTACTTC. Combining the CDR3 with reference TRBV18 and TRBJ2-5 gives the whole variable domain NAGVMQNPRHLVRRRGQEARLRCSPMKGHSHVYWYRQLPEEGLKFMVYLQKENIIDESGMPKERFSAEFPKEGPSILRIQQVVRGDSAAYFCASSPLNQVQETQYFGPGTRLLVL.

This chain links TRBV2 with TRBJ2-5; 9 bases line up with TRBD1. The CDR3 contains 14 residues. J was trimmed by 1 base and V by 7 bases; bases with no gene match: 4. The germline V gene encodes CDR1 SNHLY and CDR2 FYNNEI. In DNA form, the CDR3 reads TGTGCCAGCACGAGACAGGGGGTCCAAGAGACCCAGTACTTC. Its translation: CASTRQGVQETQYF.

In its sample, this clonotype was seen a few times. The rearrangement uses TRBV4-3 and TRBJ1-2; no firm D call. The V gene lost 0 bases and the J gene lost 0 bases, with 8 bases spanning the gap. From germline, CDR1 is LGHNA and CDR2 YSLEER. The CDR3 consists of 15 residues. The CDR3 reads CASSQDLPTNYGYTF. The CDR3, as DNA: TGCGCCAGCAGCCAAGATTTGCCTACTAACTATGGCTACACCTTC.

This clonotype was seen a single time. The CDR3, as DNA: TGTGCCAGCAGGGGGGCCCTTACCTACAATGAGCAGTTCTTC. Protein sequence: CASRGALTYNEQFF. J is TRBJ2-1 and V is TRBV2, with TRBD1 as a possible D gene (6 bases). The CDR3 extends over 14 amino acids. Germline CDR1 is SNHLY and CDR2 is FYNNEI. Trimming shortened V by 6 bases and J by 2 bases, and 11 bases separated the two germline ends.

V and J are TRBV20-1 and TRBJ1-4; 7 bases align to TRBD1. The CDR3 is 14 amino acids. Germline CDR1 reads DFQATT; CDR2 reads SNEGSKA (reference sequence). Losses at the gene ends were 6 bases for V and 0 bases for J; bases not matched to a gene: 4. CDR3 sequence: CSAQGTATNEKLFF. The CDR3 bases are TGCAGTGCCCAGGGGACAGCAACTAATGAAAAACTGTTTTTT.

This clonotype was seen a handful of times. V and J are TRBV12-3 or TRBV12-4 and TRBJ2-1, with a tentative D call TRBD2 (6 bases). The ends were cut back, 5 bases at V and 0 bases at J, with 11 bases in the middle. The CDR3 has 15 residues. Written as DNA, the CDR3 is TGTGCCAGCAGTGTCCTCGGGAGCTCCTACAATGAGCAGTTCTTC. Translated: CASSVLGSSYNEQFF.

The J gene is TRBJ2-7, the V gene TRBV30; the D gene is possibly TRBD2 (5 bases). The germline V gene has CDR1 GTSNPN and CDR2 SVGIG (reference sequence). The V and J ends lost 4 bases and 3 bases respectively, with 7 bases between them. The CDR3 is 11 residues long. The CDR3 bases are TGTGCCTGGACGGGGATCTACGAGCAGTACTTC. Translation gives CAWTGIYEQYF.

This clonotype occurred many times. The chain links TRBV3-1 to TRBJ2-5; the D is unclear. This CDR3 contains 13 residues. V was cut by 2 bases and J by 4 bases, with 8 bases left in between. CDR1 LGHDT and CDR2 YNNKEL come from the germline V gene (reference sequence). The CDR3 bases are TGTGCCAGCAGCCAATTAATTGGAGAGACCCAGTACTTC. Its translation is CASSQLIGETQYF.

This clonotype came up a few times. This chain joins TRBV4-1 and TRBJ2-1; 7 nucleotides agree with TRBD2. V lost 0 bases to trimming and J lost 3 bases; unmatched junction nucleotides: 5. CDR1 is MGHRA and CDR2 is YSYEKL in the germline V gene. The CDR3 totals 16 residues. The CDR3 region has the DNA TGCGCCAGCAGCCAAGAAACTAGCGTATACTACAATGAGCAGTTCTTC. Residues: CASSQETSVYYNEQFF.

V gene TRBV20-1 combines with J gene TRBJ2-1; maybe TRBD2 (5 bases). This CDR3 comprises 14 residues. V lost 5 bases and J lost 3, with 14 bases in between. Germline V gene data show CDR1 as DFQATT and CDR2 as SNEGSKA (reference sequence). CDR3 in DNA: TGCAGTGCTGAGAACCAGCGGAGCTACAATGAGCAGTTCTTC. Amino acids: CSAENQRSYNEQFF.

There are many counts of this clonotype. The chain is built from TRBV29-1 and TRBJ1-2; D remains unclear. Germline CDR1 SQVTM, CDR2 ANQGSEA. The CDR3 loop spans 12 amino acids. The V gene lost 8 bases and the J gene lost 0 bases, with 10 bases spanning the gap. CDR3 bases: TGCAGCCTTGTACCTTCTAACTATGGCTACACCTTC. This codes for CSLVPSNYGYTF. Using reference TRBV29-1 and TRBJ1-2 for the parts outside the CDR3, the full variable domain is SAVISQKPSRDICQRGTSLTIQCQVDSQVTMMFWYRQQPGQSLTLIATANQGSEATYESGFVIDKFPISRPNLTFSTLTVSNMSPEDSSIYLCSLVPSNYGYTFGSGTRLTVV.